The present T cell receptor (beta chain) was sequenced within a study of cytomegalovirus exposure and HLA in healthy donors. With 60 Vbeta and 13 Jbeta primers, the PCR was carried out. Repertoires were generated with immunoSEQ multiplex PCR, while TCRdb's copy carries only in-frame clones and drops some. The table has fewer than 150,000 clones, 60% to 80% seen once. Points from the study as a whole: Presence/absence analyses supposed approximately even sequencing depth among donors. A previous analysis found most TCR beta V segments productive roughly 90% or roughly 30% of the time.

After removal of 3 bases from V and 4 bases from J, the junction contained 0 bases not matched to a gene. This CDR3 is built from 12 residues. Looked up from germline, CDR1 is SGDLS and CDR2 is YYNGEE. It was healthy bone marrow donors who served as donors. On this clone: Antigen unknown.

This receptor was taken from a man aged 50-59 years in good health and CMV-seronegative. Sequencing was performed on PBMCs. This chain uses TRBV9 with TRBJ2-7, with TRBD1 identical over 8 bases. CDR3 sequence (DNA): TGTGCCAGCAGCGACAGGGGGTACGAGCAGTACTTC. Protein: CASSDRGYEQYF.